This record covers a single TCR beta chain. The source of the sample is a study of control samples from healthy donors and cancer patients. This CDR3 spans 15 amino acids. V was clipped by 3 bases and J by 6 bases; unmatched bases: 7. Germline V CDR1 and CDR2: MDHEN, SYDVKM. The table came from immunoSEQ multiplex PCR; TCRdb's copy has only in-frame clones and leaves some out. The sample's table shows about 210,000 clones. The material sequenced was blood. The chain recombines TRBV28 with TRBJ1-5, with TRBD1 identical over 8 bases. This receptor was obtained from a woman in her twenties or thirties in good health. DNA for the CDR3: TGTGCCAGCAGTTTGGCAGGGGGCGAGACTCAGCCCCAGCATTTT. This encodes CASSLAGGETQPQHF. Looking up the rest from reference TRBV28 and TRBJ1-5 gives the full variable domain: DVKVTQSSRYLVKRTGEKVFLECVQDMDHENMFWYRQDPGLGLRLIYFSYDVKMKEKGDIPEGYSVSREKKERFSLILESASTNQTSMYLCASSLAGGETQPQHFGDGTRLSIL.